Listed below are T cell receptor beta chains from one sample, sequenced in a study of Graves' ophthalmopathy and Graves' hyperthyroidism. TCRdb used MiXCR to reprocess the multiplex PCR reads, holding one entry per CDR3 protein. This sample has 45,000 to 60,000 distinct CDR3 sequences, with approximately 52% found just once. Sequencing input: peripheral blood. These receptors all come from an adult woman with Graves' ophthalmopathy. The CDR3 runs from the conserved cysteine through the conserved F or W. The D gene is left open where the match is weak. For some rows the clone size is stated as once, few or many, or as a class when expanded; others skip it.

D gene	clone size	J gene	V gene	CDR3 protein	CDR3 DNA
.	.	TRBJ2-7	TRBV7-9	CASSFGQLNGQYF	TGTGCCAGCAGCTTTGGACAACTCAACGGGCAGTACTTC
.	.	TRBJ2-3	TRBV4-2	CASSQEGGVGTDTQYF	TGTGCCAGCAGCCAAGAAGGAGGGGTGGGCACAGATACGCAGTATTTT
TRBD2	once	TRBJ2-3	TRBV7-9	CAGSRTSGRLGTQYF	TGTGCCGGCAGCCGAACTAGCGGGAGGCTCGGTACGCAGTATTTT
TRBD2	many	TRBJ2-1	TRBV7-9	CASSRTSGREEQFF	TGTGCCAGCAGCCGGACTAGCGGGAGGGAAGAGCAGTTCTTC
TRBD2	.	TRBJ2-3	TRBV15	CATSRALGTSGGDTQYF	TGTGCCACCAGCAGAGCTCTTGGGACTAGCGGGGGGGATACGCAGTATTTT
.	many	TRBJ1-1	TRBV5-1	CASSLGENTEAFF	TGCGCCAGCAGCCTGGGCGAGAACACTGAAGCTTTCTTT
.	.	TRBJ1-2	TRBV10-3	CATRTEGGSYGYTF	TGTGCCACCCGGACAGAGGGGGGCAGCTATGGCTACACCTTT
.	many	TRBJ2-1	TRBV12-3/TRBV12-4	CASSLARGYNEQFF	TGTGCCAGCAGTTTAGCGCGGGGCTACAATGAGCAGTTCTTC
TRBD2	many	TRBJ2-7	TRBV7-2	CASSVSGSSYEQYF	TGTGCCAGCAGCGTTAGCGGGAGCTCCTACGAGCAGTACTTC
.	many	TRBJ2-1	TRBV11-3	CASSLGGQGTQFF	TGTGCCAGCAGCTTAGGAGGCCAGGGGACACAGTTCTTC
.	.	TRBJ2-7	TRBV2	CAVDGAYEQYF	TGTGCCGTCGACGGGGCCTACGAGCAGTACTTC
TRBD1	.	TRBJ1-3	TRBV28	CASSIQGPGGNTIYF	TGTGCCAGCAGTATACAGGGGCCGGGTGGAAACACCATATATTTT
.	many	TRBJ2-3	TRBV7-9	CASSLGTDTQYF	TGTGCCAGCAGCTTAGGAACAGATACGCAGTATTTT
TRBD2	.	TRBJ2-7	TRBV7-2	CASSHTSGELYEQYF	TGTGCCAGCAGCCATACTAGCGGGGAGCTATACGAGCAGTACTTC
.	many	TRBJ1-1	TRBV3-1	CASSQRGGETEAFF	TGTGCCAGCAGCCAACGCGGAGGGGAGACTGAAGCTTTCTTT
.	once	TRBJ2-7	TRBV7-2	CASRPTPGEREFHEQYF	TGTGCCAGCAGACCTACCCCGGGGGAACGGGAGTTCCACGAGCAGTACTTC
TRBD2	few	TRBJ2-3	TRBV19	CASRGTSGTADTRYF	TGTGCCAGTAGAGGGACTAGCGGGACGGCGGATACGCGGTATTTT
.	.	TRBJ2-7	TRBV11-2	CASSLGLDVGYEQYF	TGTGCCAGCAGCTTAGGGCTAGATGTTGGGTACGAGCAGTACTTC
.	.	TRBJ1-1	TRBV20-1	CSARPAPGAQTEAFF	TGCAGTGCTAGACCGGCTCCGGGGGCGCAGACTGAAGCTTTCTTT
TRBD1	.	TRBJ2-7	TRBV10-3	CAISESSQGQGNEQYF	TGTGCCATCAGTGAGTCCAGCCAGGGACAGGGAAACGAGCAGTACTTC
.	few	TRBJ2-7	TRBV30	CAGDTAPYEQYF	TGTGCCGGAGATACAGCTCCCTACGAGCAGTACTTC
.	.	TRBJ2-7	TRBV6-5	CASSRTTGRQYF	TGTGCCAGTAGCCGAACCACAGGCAGGCAGTACTTC
TRBD2	.	TRBJ2-1	TRBV6-1	CASSGLAGSPNNEQFF	TGCGCCAGCAGCGGGTTAGCGGGGTCCCCTAACAATGAGCAGTTCTTC
.	.	TRBJ2-3	TRBV9	CASRDGNTDTQYF	TGTGCCAGCAGGGATGGGAACACAGATACGCAGTACTTT
TRBD1	many	TRBJ1-6	TRBV10-2	CASPLPGQGVSSYNSPLHF	TGCGCCAGTCCCCTCCCGGGACAGGGGGTGAGCTCCTATAATTCACCCCTCCACTTT
TRBD1	once	TRBJ1-1	TRBV19	CASSPGQGAAEAFF	TGTGCCAGTAGTCCGGGACAGGGGGCTGCTGAAGCTTTCTTT
.	many	TRBJ2-1	TRBV5-1	CASSILGGSYNEQFF	TGCGCCAGCAGCATCCTGGGGGGCTCCTACAATGAGCAGTTCTTC
.	few	TRBJ2-5	TRBV4-1	CASSQDDLGGPQYF	TGCGCCAGCAGCCAAGATGATCTAGGGGGGCCCCAGTACTTC
TRBD1	medium-sized	TRBJ2-5	TRBV24-1	CATSEGTEETQYF	TGTGCCACCAGTGAGGGGACAGAAGAGACCCAGTACTTC
.	.	TRBJ2-6	TRBV25-1	CASSARFVNSGANVLTF	TGTGCCAGCAGTGCTCGGTTCGTAAACTCTGGGGCCAACGTCCTGACTTTC
.	many	TRBJ2-3	TRBV4-1	CASSQEGRTDTQYF	TGCGCCAGCAGCCAAGAGGGGCGGACAGATACGCAGTATTTT
.	.	TRBJ1-1	TRBV30	CAWSPGPNTEAFF	TGTGCCTGGAGTCCGGGGCCAAACACTGAAGCTTTCTTT
TRBD2	few	TRBJ2-1	TRBV29-1	CSGGLAGVNNEQFF	TGCAGCGGGGGACTAGCGGGAGTCAACAATGAGCAGTTCTTC
.	few	TRBJ1-5	TRBV5-8	CAWSVLGSWSNQPQHF	TGTGCCTGGAGTGTTTTGGGATCCTGGAGCAATCAGCCCCAGCATTTT
TRBD1	many	TRBJ1-2	TRBV6-2/TRBV6-3	CASSIGTGPGYTF	TGTGCCAGCAGTATCGGGACAGGGCCTGGCTACACCTTC
.	.	TRBJ1-1	TRBV5-1	CASSLRGRSTEALF	TGCGCCAGCAGCTTGCGGGGACGTAGCACTGAAGCCCTCTTT
.	.	TRBJ1-1	TRBV5-6	CASSEITLNTEAFF	TGTGCCAGCAGCGAGATTACCCTGAACACTGAAGCTTTCTTT
.	many	TRBJ1-4	TRBV6-4	CASSNSPNEKLFF	TGTGCCAGCAGTAACAGCCCCAATGAAAAACTGTTTTTT
TRBD2	once	TRBJ2-7	TRBV7-2	CASSLTGLAGAYEQYF	TGTGCCAGCAGCCTGACGGGACTAGCGGGGGCCTACGAGCAGTACTTC
TRBD1	.	TRBJ2-7	TRBV29-1	CSHWDRGGEQYF	TGCAGCCATTGGGACAGGGGGGGCGAGCAGTACTTC
TRBD2	.	TRBJ2-1	TRBV6-4	CASSGTSGSNGQFF	TGTGCCAGCAGTGGGACTAGCGGGAGCAATGGGCAGTTCTTC
.	.	TRBJ2-7	TRBV7-6	CASSLTDSYEQYF	TGTGCCAGCAGTTTGACAGACTCCTACGAGCAGTACTTC
TRBD2	many	TRBJ2-7	TRBV6-5	CASSYYSGGSYEQYF	TGTGCCAGCAGTTACTATTCGGGAGGATCGTACGAGCAGTACTTC